The following is a TCR beta chain sequence with its context. Its antigen is not known. In preparing the TRB cDNA libraries, 5' RACE with UMI labels was used. After re-calling the 5' RACE reads, TCRdb lists one entry per CDR3 protein, DNA absent. This table holds about 120,000 distinct CDR3 sequences. This sample was included in a study of CXCR3-negative and CXCR3-positive naive CD8 T cells. Study observations and caveats: Diversity in memory CD8+ cells fell much lower than the comparably high levels seen in both naive subsets. TRB CDR3 hydrophobicity was greater in CXCR3-positive naive cells than in CXCR3-negative naive cells. CXCR3 expression partially decreased after cryopreservation; most assays used fresh PBMCs. Naive cells, whether CXCR3-negative or CXCR3-positive, had similar TRBV-TRBJ usage, while memory cells differed.

The material sequenced was naive CXCR3+ CD8+ T cells from blood. Subset of the sample: CD45RO-CCR7+CD27+CD95- naive CD8+ T cells expressing CXCR3 (TNR3+). The TCR originated in a human donor in good health. Some clones in this sample may be carry-over from other donors' samples.

The CDR3 here is CSVPGQGYLEQFF. This rearrangement joins TRBV29-1 to TRBJ2-1; TCRdb calls TRBD1, which cannot be checked without DNA. The V gene's germline CDR1 is SQVTM and CDR2 ANQGSEA. The CDR3 has 13 residues.